A single sample is the source of the 12 T cell receptor beta chains below, sequenced in a study of cytomegalovirus exposure and HLA in healthy donors. 60 Vbeta and 13 Jbeta primers were used in PCR. Sequencing was performed with immunoSEQ multiplex PCR; in TCRdb, only in-frame clones are kept and a portion is missing. The listing contains about 130,000 clones. Sequencing used PBMCs. The receptors shown here come from a woman aged 40 to 50 in good health and CMV-seropositive.

V is TRBV7-2 and J is TRBJ2-2, with TRBD2 matching 7 bases. Unmatched junction bases numbered 11, after V lost 1 base and J lost 9 bases. This CDR3 spans 16 amino acids. Germline CDR1 SGHTA, CDR2 FQGNSA. The CDR3 loop is CASSLGLAGGGRELFF. CDR3 bases: TGTGCCAGCAGCTTAGGACTAGCCGGGGGAGGACGGGAGCTGTTTTTT. Full variable domain (outside the CDR3, taken from reference TRBV7-2 and TRBJ2-2): GAGVSQSPSNKVTEKGKDVELRCDPISGHTALYWYRQSLGQGLEFLIYFQGNSAPDKSGLPSDRFSAERTGGSVSTLTIQRTQQEDSAVYLCASSLGLAGGGRELFFGEGSRLTVL.

The chain carries TRBV7-3 and TRBJ2-3; 10 bases agree with TRBD2. The V and J ends lost 7 bases and 4 bases, in that order; junction bases with no gene match: 8. CDR1 and CDR2 (germline): SGHTA, FQGTGA. The CDR3 is 15 amino acids. The CDR3 sequence: CASTRPSGSADTQYF. The CDR3 bases are TGTGCCAGCACCCGGCCTAGCGGGAGTGCAGATACGCAGTATTTT. The variable domain in full, completed from reference TRBV7-3 and TRBJ2-3, reads GAGVSQTPSNKVTEKGKYVELRCDPISGHTALYWYRQSLGQGPEFLIYFQGTGAADDSGLPNDRFFAVRPEGSVSTLKIQRTERGDSAVYLCASTRPSGSADTQYFGPGTRLTVL.

The CDR3 protein is CAITRVLAGVTDTQYF. The CDR3 nucleotides read TGTGCCATCACAAGAGTGCTAGCGGGAGTCACAGATACGCAGTATTTT. J is TRBJ2-3 and V is TRBV10-3; 10 bases line up with TRBD2. CDR1 is ENHRY and CDR2 is SYGVKD in the germline V gene. J gave up 2 bases and V 7 bases, and 9 bases lay outside the gene matches. CDR3 length: 16 amino acids.

The chain recombines TRBV7-9 with TRBJ2-1; 7 bases line up with TRBD2. The CDR3 runs 13 residues. Germline lookup yields CDR1 SEHNR and CDR2 FQNEAQ (reference sequence). J was trimmed by 8 bases and V by 6 bases; bases with no gene match: 7. The CDR3 here is CASRALARDEQFF. DNA of the CDR3: TGTGCCAGCAGGGCACTAGCGCGGGATGAGCAGTTCTTC.

The V call is TRBV28, the J call TRBJ1-2; D is perhaps TRBD1 (5 bases). Trimming shortened V by 10 bases and J by 5 bases, and 23 bases separated the two germline ends. The germline V gene has CDR1 MDHEN and CDR2 SYDVKM. This CDR3 contains 15 residues. Here the CDR3 reads CATADPDSLLYGYTF. CDR3 DNA: TGTGCCACCGCCGACCCCGACAGTCTTCTATATGGCTACACCTTC.

The chain links TRBV28 to TRBJ2-7; a weak D match, TRBD1 (6 bases). The V end lost 6 bases, the J end lost 0 bases, and 12 bases lay between the germline ends. Germline lookup yields CDR1 MDHEN and CDR2 SYDVKM. The CDR3 runs to 14 residues. CDR3 loop: CASRKQGYSYEQYF. The CDR3 DNA reads TGTGCCAGCAGGAAACAGGGATACTCCTACGAGCAGTACTTC.

The chain is built from TRBV9 and TRBJ2-7, with 11 positions matching TRBD1. From germline, CDR1 is SGDLS and CDR2 YYNGEE. CDR3 length equals 16 residues. V shed 3 bases, J shed 9 bases, and the junction held 14 bases outside the gene matches. The CDR3 DNA is TGTGCCAGCAGCGCCACTACCGGGACAGGGGGGATTCGGCAGTACTTC. Encoded protein: CASSATTGTGGIRQYF.

The chain couples TRBV6-5 to TRBJ2-1; TRBD1 might be the D (5 bases). The germline gives CDR1 MNHEY, CDR2 SVGAGI. The CDR3 sequence is 13 residues long. V lost 6 bases and J 4 bases, leaving 10 bases between the germline ends. The CDR3 nucleotides read TGTGCCAGCAGACCCACAGGTTACAATGAGCAGTTCTTC. Encoded protein: CASRPTGYNEQFF.

V and J are TRBV14 and TRBJ2-5, with 11 bases identical to TRBD2. The CDR3 consists of 17 residues. CDR1 and CDR2 from the germline V gene are SGHDN and FVKESK. With 1 base clipped from V and 7 bases from J, the junction kept 11 bases outside the gene matches. CDR3 protein: CASSQGLAGGPLGTQYF. CDR3 DNA sequence: TGTGCCAGCAGCCAAGGCTTAGCGGGAGGGCCGTTAGGGACCCAGTACTTC.

This rearrangement joins TRBV9 to TRBJ2-2; maybe TRBD2 (5 bases). V was trimmed by 6 bases and J by 1 base, leaving 16 bases between them. The germline CDR1 and CDR2 sequences are SGDLS and YYNGEE. This CDR3 region has 16 residues. CDR3 loop: CASNPGDGENTGELFF. The CDR3 region has the DNA TGTGCCAGCAATCCGGGTGACGGGGAGAACACCGGGGAGCTGTTTTTT.

This chain uses TRBV5-1 with TRBJ2-7, with 16 bases matching TRBD2. The CDR3 has 18 residues. The J segment lost 7 bases and the V segment lost 3 bases, leaving 13 bases of the junction unmatched. Germline V gene sequence: CDR1 SGHRS, CDR2 YFSETQ. CDR3 amino acids: CASSYGTSGRANLLEQYF. CDR3 in DNA: TGCGCCAGCAGCTATGGGACTAGCGGGAGGGCCAACCTTTTGGAGCAGTACTTC. The full variable domain, with the rest looked up from reference TRBV5-1 and TRBJ2-7, is KAGVTQTPRYLIKTRGQQVTLSCSPISGHRSVSWYQQTPGQGLQFLFEYFSETQRNKGNFPGRFSGRQFSNSRSEMNVSTLELGDSALYLCASSYGTSGRANLLEQYFGPGTRLTVT.

V usage is TRBV7-9 and J usage is TRBJ2-1, with TRBD1 matching 9 bases. The CDR3 sequence is 15 residues long. V lost 6 bases, J lost 7 bases, and 10 bases stayed unmatched. The V gene's germline CDR1 is SEHNR and CDR2 FQNEAQ (reference sequence). This chain's CDR3 is CASSPDRGIENEQFF. Here the CDR3 DNA reads TGTGCCAGCAGTCCAGACAGGGGGATTGAGAATGAGCAGTTCTTC.